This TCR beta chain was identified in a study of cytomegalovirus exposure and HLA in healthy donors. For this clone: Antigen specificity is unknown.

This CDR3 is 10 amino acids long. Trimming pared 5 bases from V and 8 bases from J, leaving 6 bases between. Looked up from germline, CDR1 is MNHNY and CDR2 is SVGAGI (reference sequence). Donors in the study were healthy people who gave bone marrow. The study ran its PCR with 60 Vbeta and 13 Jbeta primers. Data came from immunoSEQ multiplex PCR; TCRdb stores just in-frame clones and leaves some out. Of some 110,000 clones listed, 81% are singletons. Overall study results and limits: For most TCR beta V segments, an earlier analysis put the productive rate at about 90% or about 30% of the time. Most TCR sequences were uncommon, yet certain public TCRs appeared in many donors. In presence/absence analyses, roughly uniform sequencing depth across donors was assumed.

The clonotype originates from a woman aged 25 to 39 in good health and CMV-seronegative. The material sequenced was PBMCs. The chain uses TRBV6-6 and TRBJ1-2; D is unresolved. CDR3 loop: CASSREGYTF. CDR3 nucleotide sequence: TGTGCCAGCAGTCGGGAGGGCTACACCTTC.